These T cell receptor beta chains were read from a single sample in a study of T-cell memory formation after mild COVID-19. One entry per CDR3 protein, called by TCRdb with MiXCR from the 5' RACE reads. The sample shows more than 400,000 distinct CDR3 sequences, about 18% of them seen only once. The sequenced material came from PBMCs or a T cell subset sorted from them (not recorded which). The receptors originated from an adult woman who had mild COVID-19 (a few samples of this study predate the infection). Cell type and time point are not known. CDR3s include the opening cysteine and the closing phenylalanine or tryptophan. The D gene is left open where the match is weak. Some rows have no size entry. The others give once, few or many, or a class for an expanded clone.

cdr3_nt: TGTGCCAGTAGTATAGGGACACCTAGCTCTGGGGCCAACGTCCTGACTTTC; cdr3_aa: CASSIGTPSSGANVLTF; d_call: NA; j_call: TRBJ2-6; v_call: TRBV19; clone_size: NA
cdr3_nt: TGCAGTGCTACTTTGTCCTGGAACACTGAAGCTTTCTTT; cdr3_aa: CSATLSWNTEAFF; d_call: NA; j_call: TRBJ1-1; v_call: TRBV20-1; clone_size: NA
cdr3_nt: TGTGCCAGCAGCCAGAATTGGGGTAGGGGCCCCCACAATGAGCAGTTCTTC; cdr3_aa: CASSQNWGRGPHNEQFF; d_call: NA; j_call: TRBJ2-1; v_call: TRBV7-9; clone_size: few
cdr3_nt: TGTGCCAGCAGCCAAGTTCAGGGTAGCGGAGAGACCCAGTACTTC; cdr3_aa: CASSQVQGSGETQYF; d_call: NA; j_call: TRBJ2-5; v_call: TRBV14; clone_size: NA
cdr3_nt: TGCAGTGCTTACCATAACACTGAAGCTTTCTTT; cdr3_aa: CSAYHNTEAFF; d_call: NA; j_call: TRBJ1-1; v_call: TRBV20-1; clone_size: NA
cdr3_nt: TGTGCCAGCAGCCCGGGACCTGGGGAGCAGTACTTC; cdr3_aa: CASSPGPGEQYF; d_call: NA; j_call: TRBJ2-7; v_call: TRBV14; clone_size: NA
cdr3_nt: TGTGCCAGCAGCCCGAGACAGGTGCCTACTAATGAAAAACTGTTTTTT; cdr3_aa: CASSPRQVPTNEKLFF; d_call: NA; j_call: TRBJ1-4; v_call: TRBV9; clone_size: NA
cdr3_nt: TGTGCCAGCAGCGTAGGCGAGCGGAAAAGCACAGATACGCAGTATTTT; cdr3_aa: CASSVGERKSTDTQYF; d_call: NA; j_call: TRBJ2-3; v_call: TRBV9; clone_size: NA
cdr3_nt: TGTGCCAGCAGGGACACAGGACAGGGAGGGGTCGAGCAGTACTTC; cdr3_aa: CASRDTGQGGVEQYF; d_call: NA; j_call: TRBJ2-7; v_call: TRBV27; clone_size: NA
cdr3_nt: TGTGCCACCAGTGATTTTCTACGCGGGAGGGCCGAGACCCAGTACTTC; cdr3_aa: CATSDFLRGRAETQYF; d_call: TRBD2; j_call: TRBJ2-5; v_call: TRBV24-1; clone_size: few
cdr3_nt: TGCAGTGCTAGAGAGACAGGGGGCTCAAATTCACCCCTCCACTTT; cdr3_aa: CSARETGGSNSPLHF; d_call: TRBD1; j_call: TRBJ1-6; v_call: TRBV20-1; clone_size: NA
cdr3_nt: TGTGCCAGCAGCTTGGAGGGGCTCGGGAGGTCACCCCTCCACTTT; cdr3_aa: CASSLEGLGRSPLHF; d_call: NA; j_call: TRBJ1-6; v_call: TRBV5-6; clone_size: NA
cdr3_nt: TGTGCCAGCAGCATCTTAGGCGGGGTGAGGACGGGAAACATTCAGTACTTC; cdr3_aa: CASSILGGVRTGNIQYF; d_call: NA; j_call: TRBJ2-4; v_call: TRBV21-1; clone_size: NA
cdr3_nt: TGTGCCAGCAGCTTAGGGGGCAGGGCTGGGGCCAACGTCCTGACTTTC; cdr3_aa: CASSLGGRAGANVLTF; d_call: NA; j_call: TRBJ2-6; v_call: TRBV7-7; clone_size: once
cdr3_nt: TGTGCCAGCAGCTTACTAGCGGGGCTGAACAGGTACAATGAGCAGTTCTTC; cdr3_aa: CASSLLAGLNRYNEQFF; d_call: TRBD2; j_call: TRBJ2-1; v_call: TRBV11-3; clone_size: NA
cdr3_nt: TGTGCCAGCAGTTCCCTACAGGGGAACAATCAGCCCCAGCATTTT; cdr3_aa: CASSSLQGNNQPQHF; d_call: TRBD1; j_call: TRBJ1-5; v_call: TRBV28; clone_size: NA
cdr3_nt: TGCAGTGCTAGAGGCACGGCCAACTATGGCTACACCTTC; cdr3_aa: CSARGTANYGYTF; d_call: NA; j_call: TRBJ1-2; v_call: TRBV20-1; clone_size: NA
cdr3_nt: TGTGCCAGCAGCCAAGATTGGCATCGCACAGATACGCAGTATTTT; cdr3_aa: CASSQDWHRTDTQYF; d_call: NA; j_call: TRBJ2-3; v_call: TRBV4-2; clone_size: NA
cdr3_nt: TGTGCCAGCAGTGAACGGAGCGGGGGGCGAACCTACGAGCAGTACTTC; cdr3_aa: CASSERSGGRTYEQYF; d_call: TRBD2; j_call: TRBJ2-7; v_call: TRBV6-1; clone_size: few
cdr3_nt: TGTGCCAGCGGAACACGGACAGGGGGCACTGAAGCTTTCTTT; cdr3_aa: CASGTRTGGTEAFF; d_call: TRBD1; j_call: TRBJ1-1; v_call: TRBV12-3/TRBV12-4; clone_size: NA
cdr3_nt: TGTGCCACCAGCAGAGATCAAAGTTCTGGGGCCAACGTCCTGACTTTC; cdr3_aa: CATSRDQSSGANVLTF; d_call: NA; j_call: TRBJ2-6; v_call: TRBV15; clone_size: few
cdr3_nt: TGTGCCAGCAGCTCGGGACAGGGTCCAGATACGCAGTATTTT; cdr3_aa: CASSSGQGPDTQYF; d_call: TRBD1; j_call: TRBJ2-3; v_call: TRBV7-9; clone_size: NA
cdr3_nt: TGTGCCAGCATCGGGGACTCAGACTACGAGCAGTACTTC; cdr3_aa: CASIGDSDYEQYF; d_call: NA; j_call: TRBJ2-7; v_call: TRBV6-1; clone_size: few
cdr3_nt: TGCAGTGCCCAGAGCGGCGTAGGGGACTCCCGCCCCTTATTC; cdr3_aa: CSAQSGVGDSRPLF; d_call: NA; j_call: TRBJ2-1; v_call: TRBV20-1; clone_size: NA
cdr3_nt: TGTGCCAGCAGCCAAGCCTCTAGCGGGAGCTATGAGCAGTTCTTC; cdr3_aa: CASSQASSGSYEQFF; d_call: TRBD2; j_call: TRBJ2-1; v_call: TRBV3-1; clone_size: NA
cdr3_nt: TGTGCCAGCAGTTTGGGACAGGGAGAAGGCTACGAGCAGTACTTC; cdr3_aa: CASSLGQGEGYEQYF; d_call: TRBD1; j_call: TRBJ2-7; v_call: TRBV6-5; clone_size: NA
cdr3_nt: TGTGCCAGCAGCGGGACTTACAGGGGCGGTGAGCAGTTCTTC; cdr3_aa: CASSGTYRGGEQFF; d_call: NA; j_call: TRBJ2-1; v_call: TRBV5-6; clone_size: NA
cdr3_nt: TGTGCCAGCAGTTTAATGGGTGGCTACACCTTC; cdr3_aa: CASSLMGGYTF; d_call: NA; j_call: TRBJ1-2; v_call: TRBV12-3/TRBV12-4; clone_size: few
cdr3_nt: TGTGCCAGCAGCTTACTTGGGGGGGCTGGCAATGAGCAGTTCTTC; cdr3_aa: CASSLLGGAGNEQFF; d_call: NA; j_call: TRBJ2-1; v_call: TRBV7-3; clone_size: few
cdr3_nt: TGTGCCAGCAGCCCCGCCTTGGCGGTAGGTTTGACTGAAGCTTTCTTT; cdr3_aa: CASSPALAVGLTEAFF; d_call: NA; j_call: TRBJ1-1; v_call: TRBV7-9; clone_size: NA
cdr3_nt: TGTGCCAGCACCCTACTACGGTCTTGGGGGGTATTCTATGGCTACACCTTC; cdr3_aa: CASTLLRSWGVFYGYTF; d_call: NA; j_call: TRBJ1-2; v_call: TRBV28; clone_size: few
cdr3_nt: TGTGCCAGTAGTACGCGACAGGGAGCCGGGGAGCTGTTTTTT; cdr3_aa: CASSTRQGAGELFF; d_call: TRBD1; j_call: TRBJ2-2; v_call: TRBV19; clone_size: NA
cdr3_nt: TGTGCCAGCAGCCGCCGGGACAGGGTTGCCTACGAGCAGTACTTC; cdr3_aa: CASSRRDRVAYEQYF; d_call: TRBD1; j_call: TRBJ2-7; v_call: TRBV5-4; clone_size: NA
cdr3_nt: TGTGCCTGGAGTCGGGACACCATGAACACTGAAGCTTTCTTT; cdr3_aa: CAWSRDTMNTEAFF; d_call: NA; j_call: TRBJ1-1; v_call: TRBV30; clone_size: many
cdr3_nt: TGTGCCACCAGTGATGACGAGTGGACGGACATTCAGTACTTC; cdr3_aa: CATSDDEWTDIQYF; d_call: NA; j_call: TRBJ2-4; v_call: TRBV24-1; clone_size: many
cdr3_nt: TGTGCCAGCGGGTCTCGGGGGGCGCAGGTCGGGGAGCTGTTTTTT; cdr3_aa: CASGSRGAQVGELFF; d_call: NA; j_call: TRBJ2-2; v_call: TRBV9; clone_size: NA
cdr3_nt: TGTGCCAGCAGCTTACCTCAGGGGGGTTCAATCTTT; cdr3_aa: CASSLPQGGSIF; d_call: TRBD1; j_call: TRBJ1-1; v_call: TRBV7-2; clone_size: few
cdr3_nt: TGTGCCACCAGCAGAGATACAGGGCTCGGTCAGCCCCAGCATTTT; cdr3_aa: CATSRDTGLGQPQHF; d_call: NA; j_call: TRBJ1-5; v_call: TRBV15; clone_size: NA
cdr3_nt: TGTGCTAGCAGCTTAGCGATGGCAGTTACAGGCGGGGAGCTGTTTTTT; cdr3_aa: CASSLAMAVTGGELFF; d_call: NA; j_call: TRBJ2-2; v_call: TRBV7-7; clone_size: NA
cdr3_nt: TGTGCCAGCAGTACCTTGGGGGTAGCTTTCTTT; cdr3_aa: CASSTLGVAFF; d_call: NA; j_call: TRBJ1-1; v_call: TRBV28; clone_size: once
cdr3_nt: TGTGCCAGCAGTTTAGCCAGTTCAGGTGGCTACACCTTC; cdr3_aa: CASSLASSGGYTF; d_call: NA; j_call: TRBJ1-2; v_call: TRBV12-3/TRBV12-4; clone_size: few
cdr3_nt: TGTGCCAGCAGCTTAAATGGCTTTTATACCGGGGAGCTGTTTTTT; cdr3_aa: CASSLNGFYTGELFF; d_call: NA; j_call: TRBJ2-2; v_call: TRBV11-2; clone_size: few
cdr3_nt: TGCAGTGCTAGAGATCGAGGTCTAGGGCCCGCTGGGGGTACGCAGTATTTT; cdr3_aa: CSARDRGLGPAGGTQYF; d_call: NA; j_call: TRBJ2-3; v_call: TRBV20-1; clone_size: NA
cdr3_nt: TGTGCCAGCAGCCGGACGGGACAGGGAGGCCCCACAGATACGCAGTATTTT; cdr3_aa: CASSRTGQGGPTDTQYF; d_call: TRBD1; j_call: TRBJ2-3; v_call: TRBV7-9; clone_size: NA
cdr3_nt: TGTGCGGCGAGAACAGGGGCGATGAACACTGAAGCTTTCTTT; cdr3_aa: CAARTGAMNTEAFF; d_call: TRBD1; j_call: TRBJ1-1; v_call: TRBV15; clone_size: few
cdr3_nt: TGCAGTGCTTGTAACCTAGCGGGAAGGTCCGGGTCTTACGAGCAGTACTTC; cdr3_aa: CSACNLAGRSGSYEQYF; d_call: TRBD2; j_call: TRBJ2-7; v_call: TRBV20-1; clone_size: NA
cdr3_nt: TGCAGTGCTAGATACCCCACAGGGGGCTACACCTTC; cdr3_aa: CSARYPTGGYTF; d_call: NA; j_call: TRBJ1-2; v_call: TRBV20-1; clone_size: NA
cdr3_nt: TGTGCCGGGACAAGCGGGAGCTCCTACAATGAGCAGTTCTTC; cdr3_aa: CAGTSGSSYNEQFF; d_call: TRBD2; j_call: TRBJ2-1; v_call: TRBV7-9; clone_size: few
cdr3_nt: TGCGCCAGCAGCCAAGATCGGACAGTTATGGGCGAGCAGTACTTC; cdr3_aa: CASSQDRTVMGEQYF; d_call: NA; j_call: TRBJ2-7; v_call: TRBV4-3; clone_size: few
cdr3_nt: TGTGCCAGCAGTTACTTTGGCCGGGAGAATGAAAAACTGTTTTTT; cdr3_aa: CASSYFGRENEKLFF; d_call: NA; j_call: TRBJ1-4; v_call: TRBV6-5; clone_size: few
cdr3_nt: TGTGCCAGCAGCGCCCGGACGGCGAGCTCCTACGAGCAGTACTTC; cdr3_aa: CASSARTASSYEQYF; d_call: NA; j_call: TRBJ2-7; v_call: TRBV7-8; clone_size: NA
cdr3_nt: TGTGCCAGCAGCTTAGGGAGGACGGTTAACATGAACACTGAAGCTTTCTTT; cdr3_aa: CASSLGRTVNMNTEAFF; d_call: NA; j_call: TRBJ1-1; v_call: TRBV7-9; clone_size: NA
cdr3_nt: TGTGCCAGTAGTATAGATCACGCGGGGGCCGATCAGCCCCAGCATTTT; cdr3_aa: CASSIDHAGADQPQHF; d_call: NA; j_call: TRBJ1-5; v_call: TRBV19; clone_size: once
cdr3_nt: TGTGCCAGCAGTTACGGGGTCCGGATGCTCTCTGGAAACACCATATATTTT; cdr3_aa: CASSYGVRMLSGNTIYF; d_call: NA; j_call: TRBJ1-3; v_call: TRBV5-6; clone_size: few
cdr3_nt: TGTGCCAGCAGCTTCACACAGGGGGAGTACGAGCAGTACTTC; cdr3_aa: CASSFTQGEYEQYF; d_call: TRBD1; j_call: TRBJ2-7; v_call: TRBV7-6; clone_size: few
cdr3_nt: TGCAGTGCTAACCTAGCGGGAGAGGCCTACGAGCAGTACTTC; cdr3_aa: CSANLAGEAYEQYF; d_call: TRBD2; j_call: TRBJ2-7; v_call: TRBV20-1; clone_size: NA
cdr3_nt: TGCAGTGCTAGAAAAGACAGGGGCCAGCCCCAGCATTTT; cdr3_aa: CSARKDRGQPQHF; d_call: TRBD1; j_call: TRBJ1-5; v_call: TRBV20-1; clone_size: many
cdr3_nt: TGTGCCAGCACCACTGGACAGCTTGGCTACACCTTC; cdr3_aa: CASTTGQLGYTF; d_call: NA; j_call: TRBJ1-2; v_call: TRBV7-3; clone_size: NA
cdr3_nt: TGTGCCATCAGTGTAGGCGGGAGCTTTTACGAGCAGTACTTC; cdr3_aa: CAISVGGSFYEQYF; d_call: TRBD2; j_call: TRBJ2-7; v_call: TRBV10-3; clone_size: NA